The 4 T cell receptor beta chains given below trace back to one sample, sequenced in a study of early T cells in non-severe SARS-CoV-2 infection. TCRdb used MiXCR to reprocess the 5' RACE reads, holding one entry per CDR3 protein. The sample consists of approximately 43,000 distinct CDR3 sequences, less than 8.5% of them appearing once. The sample taken for sequencing was whole blood. These TCRs come from an adult who was a healthcare worker with PCR-confirmed SARS-CoV-2 infection or an uninfected control (not recorded which).

The genes are TRBV6-2 or TRBV6-3 and TRBJ2-7; no definite D call. The CDR3 covers 16 residues. The V end lost 0 bases, the J end lost 0 bases, and 12 bases lay between the germline ends. Germline-derived CDR1 and CDR2 are MNHEY and SVGEGT. The CDR3, as DNA: TGTGCCAGCAGTTACTCCGAAGACAATTACTCCTACGAGCAGTACTTC. Translating it yields CASSYSEDNYSYEQYF.

The chain links TRBV19 to TRBJ1-2; TRBD1 is a possible D gene (5 bases). The ends were cut back, 9 bases at V and 2 bases at J, with 10 bases in the middle. The germline V gene has CDR1 LNHDA and CDR2 SQIVND (reference sequence). This CDR3 has 12 amino acids. The CDR3 region is CASNRGNYGYTF. Here the CDR3 DNA reads TGTGCCAGCAATAGGGGAAACTATGGCTACACCTTC.

Of note for this clonotype: One end of the junction is discordant with germline, which a read error may explain. The chain is built from TRBV11-3 and TRBJ2-2, with 8 bases fitting TRBD1. The CDR3 is 14 amino acids. Germline values: CDR1 SGHNT, CDR2 YENEEA. The CDR3 DNA sequence: TGTGTCAGCGCCGCGGACAGGGACACCGGGGAGCTGTTTTTT. Translation gives CVSAADRDTGELFF.

This clonotype showed up just a few times. This chain joins TRBV4-1 and TRBJ2-5, with a tentative D call TRBD1 (6 bases). Germline CDR1 is MGHRA and CDR2 is YSYEKL. This CDR3 spans 13 amino acids. V was pared by 0 bases and J by 4 bases, with 6 bases between. The CDR3 DNA reads TGCGCCAGCAGCCAAGACAGGGGAGAGACCCAGTACTTC. Protein: CASSQDRGETQYF.